This TCR beta chain was captured by sequencing in a study of CXCR3-negative and CXCR3-positive naive CD8 T cells. The V gene's germline CDR1 is LGHNA and CDR2 YNFKEQ. The CDR3 totals 14 residues. With UMI labels, 5' RACE was used to prepare the TRB cDNA libraries. After re-calling the 5' RACE reads, TCRdb lists one entry per CDR3 protein, DNA absent. Its clone listing holds about 130,000 distinct CDR3 sequences. Remarks on this clonotype: Its matching antigen is unknown.

Study-wide results and limits: Naive cells that were CXCR3-positive had more hydrophobic TRB CDR3s (compared with CXCR3-negative naive cells). Naive subsets had comparable surface CD5; TCR strength was inferred from TRB CDR3 properties. The study found comparably high diversity in both naive subsets and much lower diversity in memory CD8+ cells.

Material: naive CXCR3+ CD8+ T cells from blood. Subset described: CD45RO-CCR7+CD27+CD95- naive CD8+ T cells expressing CXCR3 (TNR3+). This TCR came from a human donor in good health. Some clones in this sample may be carry-over from other donors' samples. J is TRBJ1-3 and V is TRBV4-2. CDR3 amino acids: CASSQGPDGNTIYF.